This T cell receptor beta chain was recovered during a study of human T cells and chemical hapten exposure. Study-wide results and caveats: With regard to DPC sensitization, TCRs above 1 in 1000 frequency did not change.

The study used a library that attached unique molecular identifiers to individual cDNA molecules. Via MiXCR, TCRdb re-called the RACE reads, giving one row per CDR3 protein. The table has about 42,000 distinct CDR3 sequences, around 12% seen once. Documented time point: pre-sensitization, week 0. Regarding treatment: therapeutic diphenylcyclopropenone sensitization with weekly scalp DPC. In this sample, this clonotype turned up a few times. Antigen: not known. CDR3 length equals 13 residues. Germline V gene sequence: CDR1 DFQATT, CDR2 SNEGSKA (reference sequence). V was trimmed by 3 bases and J by 7 bases, leaving 13 bases between them.

The sequencing here drew on whole blood, taken in connection with sensitization to the hapten diphenylcyclopropenone (DPC). V gene TRBV20-1 combines with J gene TRBJ2-4; D ambiguous. The clonotype originates from a woman in her twenties or thirties with alopecia areata. Some clones in this sample may be carry-over from other donors' samples. The CDR3 loop is CSASGPGRNIQYF. The DNA for the CDR3 is TGCAGTGCTAGCGGTCCGGGCCGGAACATTCAGTACTTC.